This T cell receptor (beta chain) was retrieved from a study of blood T cell repertoires in COVID-19. As for the study in general: Acute-phase and convalescent COVID-19 samples originated in the United States, Italy and Spain. Nucleic acid was either cDNA or gDNA, and it came from T cells, B-cell-depleted T cells, or PBMCs.

Per the original methods: Quantification of nucleated cells was approximated via reference gene primer amplification. The protocol was immunoSEQ multiplex PCR, while the TCRdb copy is restricted to in-frame clones and leaves out a portion. V and J calls plus clone size are reproduced from that table; the DNA served to infer D and trimming. The table records about 180,000 clones, about 87% of them present only once. V shed 5 bases and J shed 8 bases, with 18 bases lying between them. The CDR3 is made up of 14 amino acids. From germline, CDR1 is MDHEN and CDR2 SYDVKM. This receptor was taken from a woman in her 30s with acute or convalescent COVID-19. This sequence joins TRBV28 and TRBJ1-2; D gene ambiguous. The sequenced sample was peripheral blood. Here the CDR3 reads CASSPPGREWGYTF. The CDR3 region has the DNA TGTGCCAGCAGTCCACCGGGCCGGGAGTGGGGCTACACCTTC.